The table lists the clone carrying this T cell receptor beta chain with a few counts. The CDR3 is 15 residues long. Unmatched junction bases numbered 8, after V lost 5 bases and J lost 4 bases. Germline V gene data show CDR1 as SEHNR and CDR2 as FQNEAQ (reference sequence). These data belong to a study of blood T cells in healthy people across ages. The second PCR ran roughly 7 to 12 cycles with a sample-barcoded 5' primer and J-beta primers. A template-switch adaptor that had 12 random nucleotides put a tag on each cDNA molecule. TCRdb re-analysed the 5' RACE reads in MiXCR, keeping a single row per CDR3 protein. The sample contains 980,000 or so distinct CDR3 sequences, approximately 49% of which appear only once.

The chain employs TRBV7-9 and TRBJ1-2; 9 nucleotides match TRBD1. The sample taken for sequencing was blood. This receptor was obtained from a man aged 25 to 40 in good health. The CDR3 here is CASSGTGTGIYGYTF. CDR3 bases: TGTGCCAGCAGCGGAACCGGGACAGGGATCTATGGCTACACCTTC.